These 30 T cell receptor beta chains share one sample of origin, sequenced in a study of blood T cell repertoires in COVID-19. TCRdb keeps only in-frame clones here, not all; method: immunoSEQ multiplex PCR. The sample carries under 150,000 clones, more than 75% recorded once. Sequenced: peripheral blood. Receptor source: a woman between 45 and 65 years old who had recovered from COVID-19.

V usage is TRBV10-2 and J usage is TRBJ2-3, with 12 bases lining up with TRBD2. The CDR3 spans 15 residues. With V trimmed by 6 bases and J by 4 bases, 5 bases remained unmatched. Per the germline V gene, CDR1 is WSHSY and CDR2 is SAAADI. CDR3 residues: CASRALAGGADTQYF. The DNA of the CDR3 is TGCGCCAGCAGAGCCCTAGCGGGGGGGGCAGATACGCAGTATTTT.

CDR3 loop: CASSVLAGGETQYF. CDR3 in DNA: TGCGCCAGCAGCGTACTAGCGGGGGGAGAGACCCAGTACTTC. This sequence joins TRBV5-1 and TRBJ2-5, with 12 bases identical to TRBD2. The germline V gene has CDR1 SGHRS and CDR2 YFSETQ. V was pared by 4 bases and J by 4 bases, with 2 bases of the junction left unmatched. The CDR3 consists of 14 residues.

This chain connects TRBV13 to TRBJ2-4, with TRBD1 matching over 9 bases. The junction had 7 bases not matched to a gene; V was cut back by 4 bases and J by 0 bases. From germline, CDR1 is PRHDT and CDR2 FYEKMQ (reference sequence). CDR3 length equals 17 residues. DNA of the CDR3: TGTGCCAGCAGCTCCTACGGGACAGGGCGAGCCAAAAACATTCAGTACTTC. It is translated as CASSSYGTGRAKNIQYF.

This chain joins TRBV2 and TRBJ1-6, with TRBD1 matching over 9 bases. From germline, CDR1 is SNHLY and CDR2 FYNNEI. This CDR3 spans 14 amino acids. V gave up 9 bases and J gave up 9 bases; unmatched junction bases: 9. This CDR3 reads CARETGGLSSPLHF. Written as DNA, the CDR3 is TGTGCCAGAGAGACAGGGGGTTTAAGTTCACCCCTCCACTTT. The full variable domain, rest sourced from reference TRBV2 and TRBJ1-6, is EPEVTQTPSHQVTQMGQEVILRCVPISNHLYFYWYRQILGQKVEFLVSFYNNEISEKSEIFDDQFSVERPDGSNFTLKIRSTKLEDSAMYFCARETGGLSSPLHFGNGTRLTVT.

The chain uses TRBV11-3 and TRBJ2-1; 8 bases map to TRBD2. With 5 bases clipped from V and 4 bases from J, the junction kept 16 bases outside the gene matches. The CDR3 extends over 18 amino acids. Per the germline V gene, CDR1 is SGHNT and CDR2 is YENEEA. CDR3 nucleotides: TGTGCCAGCAGCCCCCAACGCATACTAGCGGCAGAATACAATGAGCAGTTCTTC. It specifies CASSPQRILAAEYNEQFF.

The J gene is TRBJ2-1, the V gene TRBV20-1; D uncertain. The CDR3 consists of 11 residues. The V gene's germline CDR1 is DFQATT and CDR2 SNEGSKA (reference sequence). Trimming took 5 bases from V and 7 from J, leaving 9 bases between them. CDR3 loop: CSASPLNEQFF. The DNA for the CDR3 is TGCAGTGCTTCACCCCTAAATGAGCAGTTCTTC.

This chain links TRBV29-1 with TRBJ2-5; no reliable D call. In germline, CDR1 is SQVTM, CDR2 ANQGSEA. V gave up 4 bases and J gave up 2 bases, with 11 bases separating them. The CDR3 loop spans 13 amino acids. The CDR3 loop reads CSVAPLRQETQYF. The DNA of the CDR3 is TGCAGCGTTGCCCCGCTCAGACAAGAGACCCAGTACTTC.

The gene calls are TRBV6-5 and TRBJ1-2, with D hard to call. Per germline, CDR1 MNHEY and CDR2 SVGAGI. V was shortened by 10 bases and J by 0 bases, with 9 bases between the two germline ends. This CDR3 has 12 amino acids. For the CDR3, the DNA is TGTGCCACCCTACAGACTAACTATGGCTACACCTTC. Translating gives CATLQTNYGYTF.

The chain recombines TRBV6-2 or TRBV6-3 with TRBJ2-5; 8 nucleotides agree with TRBD2. The CDR3 is made up of 15 amino acids. J was trimmed by 7 bases and V by 4 bases; bases with no gene match: 11. Germline assignment: CDR1 MNHEY and CDR2 SVGEGT. The CDR3 nucleotides are TGTGCCAGCAGTTCGCACCGGACTAGCCCAGGGACCCAGTACTTC. This translates into CASSSHRTSPGTQYF.

This chain connects TRBV4-2 to TRBJ2-7, with 13 positions matching TRBD2. V was clipped by 2 bases and J by 5 bases; unmatched bases: 3. Germline-derived CDR1 and CDR2 are LGHNA and YNFKEQ. The CDR3 spans 15 residues. CDR3 DNA sequence: TGTGCCAGCAGCCAAACTAGCGGGGGGGCGGACGAGCAGTACTTC. This gives the protein CASSQTSGGADEQYF.

The rearrangement joins TRBV7-8 to TRBJ1-1; tentative D call: TRBD1 (6 bases). Trimming stripped 2 bases from V and 10 bases from J, with 17 bases between. The CDR3 sequence is 14 residues long. Germline V gives CDR1 SGHVS, CDR2 FQNEAQ. The CDR3, as DNA: TGTGCCAGCAGCTTATTCTCAGGGGTGTCGGGAGCTTTCTTT. This translates into CASSLFSGVSGAFF.

V usage is TRBV29-1 and J usage is TRBJ1-1, with 8 bases aligning to TRBD1. The J segment lost 0 bases and the V segment lost 6 bases, leaving 6 bases of the junction unmatched. This CDR3 region has 14 residues. Germline values: CDR1 SQVTM, CDR2 ANQGSEA. The CDR3 DNA sequence: TGCAGCGTGTGGGCAGGGGGCGTGAACACTGAAGCTTTCTTT. Its protein is CSVWAGGVNTEAFF.

The rearrangement joins TRBV11-2 to TRBJ2-7; TRBD1 matches at 7 bases. Germline V lookup: CDR1 SGHAT, CDR2 FQNNGV. V shed 3 bases, J shed 5 bases, and the junction held 4 bases outside the gene matches. This CDR3 spans 13 amino acids. The CDR3 DNA follows: TGTGCCAGCAGCTTCACCGGGACAGACGAGCAGTACTTC. Its protein is CASSFTGTDEQYF.

CDR3 in amino acids: CASSQSSGTAIIGYTF. In DNA form, the CDR3 reads TGTGCCAGCTCACAATCCTCCGGGACAGCCATAATCGGCTACACCTTC. The gene calls are TRBV18 and TRBJ1-2, with 7 bases matching TRBD1. Trimming removed 4 bases from V and 8 bases from J; junction bases left unmatched: 16. CDR3 size: 16 residues. CDR1 is KGHSH, CDR2 LQKENI, per germline.

The V and J genes are TRBV27 and TRBJ1-6; possibly TRBD1 for D (6 bases). The CDR3 is 15 residues long. Trimming stripped 7 bases from V and 4 bases from J, with 14 bases between. Per the germline V gene, CDR1 is MNHEY and CDR2 is SMNVEV (reference sequence). CDR3 DNA: TGTGCCAGCAAAAGGACAGCGACTTATAATTCACCCCTCCACTTT. The encoded protein is CASKRTATYNSPLHF.

This chain links TRBV2 with TRBJ1-2, with 7 bases aligning to TRBD1. Trimming cost V 8 bases and J 8 bases; bases outside gene matches: 8. Germline lookup yields CDR1 SNHLY and CDR2 FYNNEI. The CDR3 is 12 residues long. The CDR3 DNA reads TGTGCCAGCCTCTTCCAGGGGGGAGGCTACACCTTC. Its translation is CASLFQGGGYTF.

This chain links TRBV5-1 with TRBJ2-3, with a tentative D call TRBD2 (6 bases). The CDR3 spans 16 residues. CDR1 is SGHRS and CDR2 is YFSETQ in the germline V gene. Trimming shortened V by 0 bases and J by 4 bases, and 15 bases separated the two germline ends. The CDR3: CASSLGAGIRPDTQYF. The CDR3 coding sequence is TGCGCCAGCAGCTTGGGGGCGGGGATACGCCCAGATACGCAGTATTTT.

This chain links TRBV28 with TRBJ2-5; D unresolved. The CDR3 is made up of 13 amino acids. The germline CDR1 and CDR2 sequences are MDHEN and SYDVKM. The germline V and J ends were trimmed by 10 bases and 7 bases, with 19 bases remaining between them. DNA for the CDR3: TGTGCCACCCTGCCCCCAAGAAGAGGGACCCAGTACTTC. Amino acids: CATLPPRRGTQYF. The variable domain in full, completed from reference TRBV28 and TRBJ2-5, reads DVKVTQSSRYLVKRTGEKVFLECVQDMDHENMFWYRQDPGLGLRLIYFSYDVKMKEKGDIPEGYSVSREKKERFSLILESASTNQTSMYLCATLPPRRGTQYFGPGTRLLVL.

Regarding this clone: Other DNA sequences in this sample translate to the same CDR3. The chain carries TRBV5-1 and TRBJ2-2; possibly TRBD2 for D (6 bases). The ends were cut back, 3 bases at V and 1 base at J, with 10 bases in the middle. The CDR3 covers 15 residues. Germline loops: CDR1 SGHRS, CDR2 YFSETQ. The CDR3 region has the DNA TGCGCCAGCAGCTCCGGGACTGGGAACACCGGGGAGCTGTTTTTT. It is translated as CASSSGTGNTGELFF. The full variable domain, in which reference TRBV5-1 and TRBJ2-2 provide the parts outside the CDR3, is KAGVTQTPRYLIKTRGQQVTLSCSPISGHRSVSWYQQTPGQGLQFLFEYFSETQRNKGNFPGRFSGRQFSNSRSEMNVSTLELGDSALYLCASSSGTGNTGELFFGEGSRLTVL.

The chain couples TRBV28 to TRBJ1-1; D is uncertain. Germline loops: CDR1 MDHEN, CDR2 SYDVKM. The length of the CDR3 is 13 residues. Trimming cost V 3 bases and J 5 bases, with 10 bases left between them. In nucleotides, the CDR3 is TGTGCCAGCAGTTTGTCCCAGCGGACTGAAGCTTTCTTT. It encodes CASSLSQRTEAFF.

V is TRBV5-1 and J is TRBJ2-1; no firm D call. This CDR3 is built from 14 residues. The germline V gene has CDR1 SGHRS and CDR2 YFSETQ. V lost 4 bases to trimming and J lost 2 bases, with 10 bases between them. The chain's CDR3 is CASSPPPAYNEQFF. CDR3 in DNA: TGCGCCAGCAGCCCCCCACCGGCCTACAATGAGCAGTTCTTC.

This clone was seen a handful of times. The V gene is TRBV19, the J gene TRBJ1-6; D not resolved. The CDR3 runs to 13 residues. The germline CDR1 and CDR2 sequences are LNHDA and SQIVND (reference sequence). V was trimmed by 5 bases and J by 5 bases, leaving 7 bases between them. CDR3 protein: CASSQQNNSPLHF. Written as DNA, the CDR3 is TGTGCCAGTAGTCAACAAAATAATTCACCCCTCCACTTT.

The genes are TRBV6-5 and TRBJ1-2; D not certain. CDR1 is MNHEY and CDR2 is SVGAGI in the germline V gene. Between the trimmed V and J ends, which lost 0 bases and 3 bases, there was a span of 11 bases. The CDR3 covers 15 residues. The DNA of the CDR3 is TGTGCCAGCAGTTACTCGTCTATCTCGGACTATGGCTACACCTTC. It encodes CASSYSSISDYGYTF.

This clone appeared a single time. The V call is TRBV5-1, the J call TRBJ2-7; 12 bases are a match to TRBD1. Germline V gene data show CDR1 as SGHRS and CDR2 as YFSETQ. The CDR3 covers 15 residues. V lost 3 bases to trimming and J lost 1 base; unmatched junction nucleotides: 2. The CDR3: CASSWGQGASYEQYF. The DNA of the CDR3 is TGCGCCAGCAGCTGGGGACAGGGGGCTTCCTACGAGCAGTACTTC. Based on the CDR3 plus reference TRBV5-1 and TRBJ2-7, the full variable domain is KAGVTQTPRYLIKTRGQQVTLSCSPISGHRSVSWYQQTPGQGLQFLFEYFSETQRNKGNFPGRFSGRQFSNSRSEMNVSTLELGDSALYLCASSWGQGASYEQYFGPGTRLTVT.

The CDR3 here is CASSRSYNEQFF. CDR3 DNA: TGTGCCAGCAGCAGGAGTTACAATGAGCAGTTCTTC. The chain combines TRBV11-3 with TRBJ2-1; D is unresolved. V was pared by 5 bases and J by 4 bases, with 6 bases between. The CDR3 is 12 amino acids. Per germline, CDR1 SGHNT and CDR2 YENEEA.

This clone was counted between two and nine times. The junction departs from germline at one end; a sequencing error may be responsible. The chain carries TRBV5-1 and TRBJ1-2; D perhaps matches TRBD1 (5 bases). This CDR3 has 14 amino acids. Germline V gene data show CDR1 as SGHRS and CDR2 as YFSETQ. CDR3 amino acids: CASRLGQASYGYTF. Here the CDR3 DNA reads TGCGCCAGCAGGTTGGGGCAGGCCAGCTATGGCTACACCTTC.

This clone was detected only once. The J gene is TRBJ1-2, the V gene TRBV18; unclear D gene. Trimming left V 6 bases short and J 2 bases short, with 10 bases between. There are 13 residues in the CDR3. Germline-derived CDR1 and CDR2 are KGHSH and LQKENI. CDR3 nucleotide sequence: TGTGCCAGCTCCGAGGGTTCCAACTATGGCTACACCTTC. Residues: CASSEGSNYGYTF.

The V call is TRBV3-1 (or the pseudogene TRBV3-2), the J call TRBJ1-4; D gene uncertain. There are 12 residues in the CDR3. The germline CDR1 and CDR2 sequences are LGHDT and YNNKEL (reference sequence). The V and J ends lost 1 base and 15 bases respectively, with 12 bases between them. CDR3 loop: CASSQAPGNVFF. CDR3 DNA sequence: TGTGCCAGCAGCCAAGCCCCGGGGAATGTGTTTTTT.

The J gene is TRBJ2-5, the V gene TRBV5-4, with TRBD2 as a possible D gene (6 bases). There are 16 residues in the CDR3. Trimming took off 0 bases at V and 2 bases at J, with 14 bases between the two ends. CDR1 is SGHNT, CDR2 YYREEE, per germline (reference sequence). The CDR3 DNA reads as TGTGCCAGCAGCTTGGCTGGAGGGGTTGCGCAAGAGACCCAGTACTTC. Amino acids: CASSLAGGVAQETQYF.

The gene calls are TRBV19 and TRBJ1-2, with 8 bases identical to TRBD1. Germline-derived CDR1 and CDR2 are LNHDA and SQIVND (reference sequence). CDR3 length equals 16 residues. Trimming cost V 8 bases and J 2 bases; bases outside gene matches: 13. The CDR3 here is CASLPTGGQQNYGYTF. CDR3 sequence (DNA): TGTGCCAGTCTACCTACAGGGGGGCAGCAAAACTATGGCTACACCTTC.